These 16 T cell receptor beta chains were sequenced from one sample in a study of CD8 T cells in Susac syndrome. Reverse transcription used about 0.5 to 1 ug RNA and random hexamers. TCRdb reprocessed the immunoSEQ multiplex PCR reads via MiXCR and lists one record per CDR3 protein. The sample has 130,000 or so distinct CDR3 sequences; around 86% are singletons. Sequencing was carried out using CD8+ T cells from PBMCs. The origin of the receptors is a human donor with multiple sclerosis.

CDR3 protein: CASSIQAGENTEAFF. CDR3 nucleotide sequence: TGTGCCAGTAGTATACAGGCAGGGGAGAACACTGAAGCTTTCTTT. The gene calls are TRBV19 and TRBJ1-1, with D perhaps matching TRBD1 (6 bases). Germline-derived CDR1 and CDR2 are LNHDA and SQIVND (reference sequence). This CDR3 comprises 15 residues. The germline V and J ends were trimmed by 2 bases and 1 base, with 11 bases remaining between them.

The V call is TRBV5-1, the J call TRBJ2-2; D is unresolved. Per the germline V gene, CDR1 is SGHRS and CDR2 is YFSETQ. V was clipped by 2 bases and J by 6 bases, with 8 bases between them. The CDR3 extends over 13 amino acids. The chain's CDR3 is CASSFVAAGELFF. CDR3 coding DNA: TGCGCCAGCAGCTTTGTCGCAGCCGGGGAGCTGTTTTTT.

This rearrangement joins TRBV2 to TRBJ1-4, with D hard to call. This CDR3 region has 20 residues. Trimming stripped 3 bases from V and 0 bases from J, with 23 bases between. In germline, CDR1 is SNHLY, CDR2 FYNNEI. The CDR3: CASSELRLRTVTSTNEKLFF. The CDR3, as DNA: TGTGCCAGCAGTGAGTTAAGGTTACGGACCGTGACATCAACTAATGAAAAACTGTTTTTT.

About this clonotype: One end of the junction is discordant with germline, which a read error may explain. J is TRBJ1-1 and V is TRBV13, with unresolved D. The CDR3 runs to 15 residues. Germline assignment: CDR1 PRHDT and CDR2 FYEKMQ (reference sequence). CDR3 in amino acids: CASIPKGGRNTGAFF. The CDR3 DNA sequence: TGTGCCAGCATCCCGAAGGGAGGACGAAACACTGGAGCTTTCTTT.

This sequence joins TRBV19 and TRBJ1-4; 8 positions match TRBD1. Trimming removed 7 bases from V and 7 bases from J; junction bases left unmatched: 8. From germline, CDR1 is LNHDA and CDR2 SQIVND (reference sequence). The CDR3 runs 14 residues. DNA for the CDR3: TGTGCCAGTACCCCGGGACAGGAAGGTGAAAAACTGTTTTTT. Its protein is CASTPGQEGEKLFF.

V is TRBV20-1 and J is TRBJ2-1, with TRBD2 matching over 12 bases. Per germline, CDR1 DFQATT and CDR2 SNEGSKA (reference sequence). This CDR3 region has 14 residues. The V gene end was trimmed by 3 bases and the J gene end by 4 bases; junction bases not matched to a gene: 1. The CDR3 loop is CSARGTSGYNEQFF. The CDR3 DNA reads as TGCAGTGCTAGGGGGACTAGCGGGTACAATGAGCAGTTCTTC.

J is TRBJ2-4 and V is TRBV7-8; D gene ambiguous. Trimming pared 0 bases from V and 0 bases from J, leaving 6 bases between. Germline V gene lookup returns CDR1 SGHVS and CDR2 FQNEAQ. This CDR3 is built from 15 residues. The CDR3 is CASSLAGRAKNIQYF. CDR3 DNA: TGTGCCAGCAGCTTAGCCGGTAGAGCCAAAAACATTCAGTACTTC.

The chain uses TRBV19 and TRBJ2-1; D is uncertain. The V gene lost 7 bases and the J gene lost 6 bases, with 10 bases spanning the gap. CDR3 size: 12 residues. Germline-derived CDR1 and CDR2 are LNHDA and SQIVND (reference sequence). In DNA form, the CDR3 reads TGTGCCAGTACCAAGGACCCCAATGAGCAGTTCTTC. Its translation is CASTKDPNEQFF.

V usage is TRBV24-1 and J usage is TRBJ2-7; maybe TRBD1 (5 bases). Deletions cut 1 base from V and 9 bases from J, with 12 bases between. The CDR3 loop spans 13 amino acids. The germline gives CDR1 KGHDR, CDR2 SFDVKD. CDR3 loop: CATSDLLGERQYF. In DNA, the CDR3 is TGTGCCACCAGTGATTTATTAGGGGAACGGCAGTACTTC.

V is TRBV24-1 and J is TRBJ2-7; TRBD2 is a possible D gene (5 bases). Trimming removed 5 bases from V and 7 bases from J, with 14 bases in between. Germline values: CDR1 KGHDR, CDR2 SFDVKD. This CDR3 spans 13 amino acids. Written as DNA, the CDR3 is TGTGCCACCAGTGTTCTTAAGACGGGGGAGCAGTACTTC. Its protein is CATSVLKTGEQYF.

The V and J genes are TRBV19 and TRBJ2-2, with 9 bases lining up with TRBD1. This CDR3 region has 16 residues. The germline gives CDR1 LNHDA, CDR2 SQIVND (reference sequence). Trimming cost V 9 bases and J 2 bases; bases outside gene matches: 10. The CDR3 coding sequence is TGTGCCAGCAGCCCCCGGGACAGGGAAAACACCGGGGAGCTGTTTTTT. It is translated as CASSPRDRENTGELFF.

The gene calls are TRBV2 and TRBJ2-1; perhaps TRBD1 as D (5 bases). V lost 7 bases to trimming and J lost 0 bases, with 16 bases between them. This CDR3 region has 16 residues. The V gene's germline CDR1 is SNHLY and CDR2 FYNNEI. CDR3: CASKRTGASSYNEQFF. The CDR3 coding sequence is TGTGCCAGCAAGCGAACAGGAGCCAGCTCCTACAATGAGCAGTTCTTC.

The J gene is TRBJ1-1, the V gene TRBV7-9; the D is unclear. The CDR3 spans 12 residues. V was trimmed by 3 bases and J by 1 base, leaving 3 bases between them. CDR1 is SEHNR and CDR2 is FQNEAQ in the germline V gene (reference sequence). CDR3 sequence (DNA): TGTGCCAGCAGCTTCTGGAACACTGAAGCTTTCTTT. It specifies CASSFWNTEAFF.

For the CDR3, the DNA is TGTGCCAGCTTCCCCCTGACTACCCTCACAGGGAGAGCTGAGCAGTTCTTC. Protein sequence: CASFPLTTLTGRAEQFF. The J gene is TRBJ2-1, the V gene TRBV27; tentative D call: TRBD1 (6 bases). CDR1 and CDR2 from the germline V gene are MNHEY and SMNVEV (reference sequence). V lost 8 bases to trimming and J lost 9 bases, with 29 bases between them. The CDR3 runs 17 residues.

The chain couples TRBV7-8 to TRBJ1-3; 8 nucleotides line up with TRBD1. The CDR3 spans 15 residues. Trimming removed 4 bases from V and 6 bases from J; junction bases left unmatched: 8. Germline V lookup: CDR1 SGHVS, CDR2 FQNEAQ. CDR3 nucleotides: TGTGCCAGCAGCTCGCGGACAGGGAGTATAAACACCATATATTTT. Amino acids: CASSSRTGSINTIYF.

This sequence joins TRBV27 and TRBJ1-2; no firm D call. The germline V gene encodes CDR1 MNHEY and CDR2 SMNVEV (reference sequence). Deletions cut 0 bases from V and 2 bases from J, with 10 bases between. The CDR3 runs to 15 residues. The CDR3 is CASSLSAGVNYGYTF. CDR3 DNA: TGTGCCAGCAGTTTATCGGCAGGAGTCAACTATGGCTACACCTTC.